This TCR beta chain originates from a study of T cells in Graves' hyperthyroidism and ophthalmopathy. The CDR3 covers 16 residues. V was trimmed by 2 bases and J by 4 bases, leaving 17 bases between them. Per the germline V gene, CDR1 is MNHEY and CDR2 is SVGAGI. RNA transcripts served as the template for amplifying TCR beta CDR3 regions. First-round RT-PCR targeting the TCR CDR3 was performed with the HTBI primer set. TCRdb re-called the multiplex PCR reads with MiXCR, one entry per CDR3 protein. The data show around 300,000 distinct CDR3 sequences, about an eighth seen once. This clonotype was seen many times.

V is TRBV6-5 and J is TRBJ1-1; D remains ambiguous. The sequenced sample was blood. This receptor was obtained from a woman in her forties with Graves' ophthalmopathy. CDR3 bases: TGTGCCAGCAGTTACATAATGGCGACAAGAGTCACTGAAGCTTTCTTT. Translating gives CASSYIMATRVTEAFF.